A single sample gave rise to the 26 T cell receptor beta chains below, sequenced in a study of a mutant IDH1 vaccine in newly diagnosed glioma. The assay was immunoSEQ multiplex PCR, and TCRdb's table has in-frame clones only and misses some. The table has 70,000 to 95,000 clones, around 85% seen once. Time point reported: week 23, last vaccination. Each dose of the vaccine consisted of 300 ug of mutant IDH1 20-mer peptide, with topical imiquimod. Their recognized antigens are unknown. The material was PBMCs, obtained from a glioma patient whose treatment included an IDH1 peptide vaccine. The receptors shown here come from a woman aged 50 to 60 with glioma.

The chain couples TRBV28 to TRBJ2-7; 11 bases map to TRBD1. Per the germline V gene, CDR1 is MDHEN and CDR2 is SYDVKM. V shed 0 bases, J shed 6 bases, and the junction held 4 bases outside the gene matches. The CDR3 length is 15 residues. The CDR3 nucleotides are TGTGCCAGCAGTTTATGGGGGGACAGGGGGGCCGAGCAGTACTTC. As protein: CASSLWGDRGAEQYF.

This chain links TRBV2 with TRBJ2-7, with TRBD2 identical over 8 bases. Germline CDR1 SNHLY, CDR2 FYNNEI. J lost 4 bases, V lost 7 bases, and 9 bases had no gene match. This CDR3 is 14 amino acids long. CDR3 in DNA: TGTGCCAGCACTCCCCGGGAGGGCAGATACGAGCAGTACTTC. This codes for CASTPREGRYEQYF.

The J gene is TRBJ1-1, the V gene TRBV28; tentatively, D is TRBD1 (5 bases). Trimming left V 8 bases short and J 4 bases short, with 8 bases between. This CDR3 is built from 11 residues. Germline CDR1 and CDR2: MDHEN and SYDVKM. Here the CDR3 DNA reads TGTGCCAGCCGTCAGGGCACTGAAGCTTTCTTT. It codes for CASRQGTEAFF.

The chain joins TRBV5-4 to TRBJ1-3, with no clear D. Germline-derived CDR1 and CDR2 are SGHNT and YYREEE (reference sequence). This CDR3 has 15 residues. The V gene lost 0 bases and the J gene lost 0 bases, with 7 bases spanning the gap. The DNA for the CDR3 is TGTGCCAGCAGCTTGGCCGGGAGCTCTGGAAACACCATATATTTT. It codes for CASSLAGSSGNTIYF.

The genes are TRBV20-1 and TRBJ2-5; no reliable D call. V was trimmed by 6 bases and J by 1 base, leaving 3 bases between them. This CDR3 has 10 amino acids. CDR1 and CDR2 from the germline V gene are DFQATT and SNEGSKA (reference sequence). CDR3 coding DNA: TGCAGTGCGGGCCAAGAGACCCAGTACTTC. This sequence encodes CSAGQETQYF.

This chain links TRBV5-1 with TRBJ2-2, with D perhaps TRBD1 (5 bases). V was cut by 5 bases and J by 6 bases, with 17 bases left in between. Germline V gene lookup returns CDR1 SGHRS and CDR2 YFSETQ. The CDR3 loop spans 15 amino acids. The CDR3 is CASSLGAGFAGELFF. CDR3 DNA: TGCGCCAGCAGTCTTGGGGCAGGGTTTGCCGGGGAGCTGTTTTTT.

The J gene is TRBJ2-1, the V gene TRBV27; TRBD1 matches 9 bases. J was trimmed by 7 bases and V by 6 bases; bases with no gene match: 7. The length of the CDR3 is 14 residues. The germline V gene encodes CDR1 MNHEY and CDR2 SMNVEV (reference sequence). This CDR3 reads CASSRRDRANEQFF. Written as DNA, the CDR3 is TGTGCCAGCAGCCGCCGGGACAGGGCAAATGAGCAGTTCTTC.

The chain joins TRBV15 to TRBJ2-7, with 7 nucleotides matching TRBD1. V trimming: 5 bases; J trimming: 0 bases; junction bases outside the gene matches: 1. The CDR3 covers 13 residues. Germline-derived CDR1 and CDR2 are LNHNV and YYDKDF (reference sequence). CDR3 coding DNA: TGTGCCACCAGCCGGGACAGCTCCTACGAGCAGTACTTC. It translates to CATSRDSSYEQYF.

The chain carries TRBV28 and TRBJ1-1; tentatively, D is TRBD1 (5 bases). The germline V gene has CDR1 MDHEN and CDR2 SYDVKM. V was pared by 8 bases and J by 12 bases, with 16 bases between. This CDR3 region has 11 residues. The CDR3 loop reads CASSWTGGTFF. CDR3 in DNA: TGTGCCAGCTCTTGGACGGGGGGAACTTTCTTT.

The V gene is TRBV7-9, the J gene TRBJ2-7; D uncertain. Germline loops: CDR1 SEHNR, CDR2 FQNEAQ (reference sequence). The V end lost 5 bases, the J end lost 2 bases, and 13 bases lay between the germline ends. The CDR3 consists of 14 residues. For the CDR3, the DNA is TGTGCCAGCAGCCCCCCGGGTGGGGCCTACGAGCAGTACTTC. It yields the protein CASSPPGGAYEQYF.

This rearrangement joins TRBV2 to TRBJ2-1; D ambiguous. Germline CDR1 SNHLY, CDR2 FYNNEI. The CDR3 has 13 amino acids. With 6 bases removed from V and 1 base from J, the gap between germline ends came to 7 bases. The CDR3 is CASRPDSYNEQFF. The DNA for the CDR3 is TGTGCCAGCAGGCCGGATTCCTACAATGAGCAGTTCTTC. Looking up the rest from reference TRBV2 and TRBJ2-1 gives the full variable domain: EPEVTQTPSHQVTQMGQEVILRCVPISNHLYFYWYRQILGQKVEFLVSFYNNEISEKSEIFDDQFSVERPDGSNFTLKIRSTKLEDSAMYFCASRPDSYNEQFFGPGTRLTVL.

J is TRBJ1-5 and V is TRBV4-1, with D possibly matching TRBD1 (5 bases). Germline V gives CDR1 MGHRA, CDR2 YSYEKL. The CDR3 length is 15 residues. V dropped 2 bases and J dropped 4 bases, with 12 bases sitting between them. The CDR3 DNA sequence: TGCGCCAGCAGCCAAAAGATTGGGGCTAATCAGCCCCAGCATTTT. Translating it yields CASSQKIGANQPQHF.

This chain links TRBV7-9 with TRBJ2-3; D call uncertain. The CDR3 extends over 13 amino acids. Germline CDR1 and CDR2: SEHNR and FQNEAQ (reference sequence). The germline V and J ends were trimmed by 1 base and 4 bases, with 6 bases remaining between them. The CDR3 DNA reads as TGTGCCAGCAGCTTAGAGAACGCAGATACGCAGTATTTT. It translates to CASSLENADTQYF.

The V and J genes are TRBV6-1 and TRBJ2-3; D may be TRBD1 or TRBD2 (5 bases each). V gave up 1 base and J gave up 3 bases, with 17 bases separating them. This CDR3 has 17 residues. CDR1 is MNHNS and CDR2 is SASEGT in the germline V gene. CDR3: CASSEVSGAVGTDTQYF. CDR3 nucleotide sequence: TGTGCCAGCAGTGAAGTCTCCGGGGCCGTTGGGACAGATACGCAGTATTTT.

The rearrangement uses TRBV29-1 and TRBJ2-7; a possible D gene is TRBD1 (6 bases). V lost 5 bases and J lost 2, with 10 bases in between. CDR3 length: 12 residues. Germline V gives CDR1 SQVTM, CDR2 ANQGSEA. The CDR3 bases are TGCAGCGTTACGACAGGCCCCTACGAGCAGTACTTC. Translation gives CSVTTGPYEQYF.

This chain links TRBV10-3 with TRBJ2-2; either TRBD1 or TRBD2 may fit D (5 bases each). The length of the CDR3 is 18 residues. Germline lookup yields CDR1 ENHRY and CDR2 SYGVKD. The germline V and J ends were trimmed by 1 base and 6 bases, with 21 bases remaining between them. The CDR3 here is CAISEFGAGRAQSGELFF. The CDR3 nucleotides read TGTGCCATCAGTGAGTTCGGAGCAGGGCGGGCGCAGTCCGGGGAGCTGTTTTTT.

The rearrangement uses TRBV27 and TRBJ2-1; 9 bases map to TRBD2. The germline V gene has CDR1 MNHEY and CDR2 SMNVEV (reference sequence). The CDR3 extends over 15 amino acids. The trim removed 6 bases at V and 5 bases at J, leaving 8 bases unmatched. DNA of the CDR3: TGTGCCAGCAGCCTTAATGCGGGAGGGCACAATGAGCAGTTCTTC. Its protein is CASSLNAGGHNEQFF.

This rearrangement joins TRBV9 to TRBJ2-5, with 7 bases matching TRBD2. CDR1 is SGDLS and CDR2 is YYNGEE in the germline V gene. The V segment lost 4 bases and the J segment 5 bases; nucleotides outside the gene matches: 11. The CDR3 sequence is 15 residues long. The CDR3 loop reads CASSTNLAAEETQYF. The CDR3 coding sequence is TGTGCCAGCAGCACCAACCTAGCGGCCGAGGAGACCCAGTACTTC.

The chain recombines TRBV11-2 with TRBJ1-1; D is uncertain. Trimming pared 5 bases from V and 1 base from J, leaving 11 bases between. This CDR3 is built from 14 residues. Germline values: CDR1 SGHAT, CDR2 FQNNGV. The CDR3 region has the DNA TGTGCCAGCAGCCCCGGGATGGGGAACACTGAAGCTTTCTTT. Translation: CASSPGMGNTEAFF.

V is TRBV11-2 and J is TRBJ1-2; possibly TRBD1 for D (6 bases). Per the germline V gene, CDR1 is SGHAT and CDR2 is FQNNGV. The CDR3 extends over 15 amino acids. Trimming pared 3 bases from V and 4 bases from J, leaving 15 bases between. The CDR3 DNA reads TGTGCCAGCAGCTTTCCCCCCGGACAGATCTATGGCTACACCTTC. This gives the protein CASSFPPGQIYGYTF.

The rearrangement uses TRBV10-3 and TRBJ2-1; a weak D match, TRBD2 (6 bases). Germline-derived CDR1 and CDR2 are ENHRY and SYGVKD. The CDR3 contains 13 residues. V lost 6 bases, J lost 13 bases, and 19 bases lay in between. The CDR3 DNA sequence: TGTGCCATCAGCGCATCCCAGGAGGGAGCTCAGTTCTTC. Amino acids: CAISASQEGAQFF.

V usage is TRBV27 and J usage is TRBJ1-2; D may be TRBD1 (6 bases). V was cut by 6 bases and J by 6 bases, with 23 bases left in between. The CDR3 length is 16 residues. The germline V gene encodes CDR1 MNHEY and CDR2 SMNVEV (reference sequence). Written as DNA, the CDR3 is TGTGCCAGCAGGAAACTTTCAGGGGCATTCAGGGATGGCTACACCTTC. Translating it yields CASRKLSGAFRDGYTF.

The chain employs TRBV7-9 and TRBJ2-7; D uncertain. Trimming removed 5 bases at V and 2 bases at J, with 16 bases between. Germline V CDR1 and CDR2: SEHNR, FQNEAQ (reference sequence). The CDR3 has 15 amino acids. The CDR3 reads CASSPTSTSTYEQYF. DNA for the CDR3: TGTGCCAGCAGCCCCACTTCTACCTCCACCTACGAGCAGTACTTC.

The rearrangement links TRBV11-2 to TRBJ2-3; D uncertain. CDR3 size: 12 residues. Trimming cost V 5 bases and J 6 bases, with 9 bases left between them. Per germline, CDR1 SGHAT and CDR2 FQNNGV. DNA of the CDR3: TGTGCCAGCAGCCCGTGGTCGGATACGCAGTATTTT. This gives the protein CASSPWSDTQYF.

The CDR3 sequence: CASSVGGSTGELFF. The CDR3 nucleotides are TGTGCCAGCAGCGTAGGGGGGAGCACCGGGGAGCTGTTTTTT. This chain links TRBV9 with TRBJ2-2, with D possibly called TRBD1 or TRBD2 (5 bases each). The germline V gene encodes CDR1 SGDLS and CDR2 YYNGEE. V lost 0 bases to trimming and J lost 4 bases, with 7 bases between them. The CDR3 extends over 14 amino acids.

The chain employs TRBV7-3 and TRBJ1-1; TRBD1 agrees at 8 bases. This CDR3 comprises 13 residues. With 7 bases clipped from V and 1 base from J, the junction kept 2 bases outside the gene matches. Germline V lookup: CDR1 SGHTA, CDR2 FQGTGA. In nucleotides, the CDR3 is TGTGCCAGCACGACAGGGGAGAACACTGAAGCTTTCTTT. Translated, it gives CASTTGENTEAFF.